Described below is a single T cell receptor beta chain sequence and its context. Its antigen is unidentified. PCR amplification relied on 60 Vbeta primers (plus 13 Jbeta primers). Clones were sequenced by immunoSEQ multiplex PCR, and TCRdb holds only the in-frame ones, with some missing. Among approximately 180,000 clones, about 69% were seen once, and the ten largest hold about 2.9%. This sample is drawn from a study of cytomegalovirus exposure and HLA in healthy donors. Broader study findings: Later examination showed HLA-associated TCR beta chains had greater clonal expansion than equally common others.

The sequencing input was PBMCs. This sequence was found in a male donor in good health and CMV-seronegative.

CDR3 protein: CASRPLAVNEQFF. CDR3 DNA: TGTGCCAGCAGACCGCTAGCGGTAAATGAGCAGTTCTTC. The rearrangement uses TRBV11-2 and TRBJ2-1; TRBD2 matches 7 bases. Germline V gives CDR1 SGHAT, CDR2 FQNNGV. The CDR3 is 13 residues long. Trimming cost V 6 bases and J 7 bases; bases outside gene matches: 6.